This TCR beta chain was recovered during a study of T cell clones after liver transplantation. Study context: Samples came from ITN030ST, which attempted immunosuppression withdrawal within 2 years of liver transplantation. A pre-transplant mixed lymphocyte reaction with TCRbeta sequencing defined graft-donor-reactive clones followed in post-transplant blood. At least one year of complete immunosuppression withdrawal without enzymes over twice normal defined tolerance.

Trimming removed 8 bases at V and 9 bases at J, with 19 bases between. This CDR3 contains 13 residues. Germline V lookup: CDR1 SQVTM, CDR2 ANQGSEA. Clones were read by immunoSEQ multiplex PCR, and TCRdb kept only the in-frame ones, dropping some. The sample carries some 75,000 clones, 75% to 85% recorded once. Sorting of unstimulated PBMCs yielded separate CD3+CD4+ and CD3+CD8+ fractions. Sequencing was performed on CD4+ T cells from blood, taken before liver transplant. The rearrangement joins TRBV29-1 to TRBJ2-2, with D possibly matching TRBD1 (8 bases). The sequence was collected from a human donor who received a liver transplant. The CDR3 loop is CSHRGGVGRELFF. CDR3 bases: TGCAGCCACAGGGGGGGGGTTGGAAGGGAGCTGTTTTTT.